The T cell receptor beta chain described here comes from a study of cytomegalovirus exposure and HLA in healthy donors. General study findings and limits: An analysis that came later showed most CMV-associated TCR beta chains appearing HLA-restricted. The study assumed roughly uniform donor sequencing depth for presence/absence analyses.

This clone has more than one count but fewer than ten. Its antigen is not known. V lost 6 bases, J lost 4 bases, and 12 bases lay in between. CDR3 length equals 13 residues. CDR1 PRHDT and CDR2 FYEKMQ come from the germline V gene (reference sequence). The primer mix had 60 Vbeta and 13 Jbeta primers. The protocol was immunoSEQ multiplex PCR, while the TCRdb copy is restricted to in-frame clones and leaves out a portion. Of approximately 140,000 clones detected, about three quarters appear once; the ten largest clones hold 1% to 1.5%. The chain recombines TRBV13 with TRBJ1-2; D gene ambiguous. The receptor's source is a male donor in good health and CMV-seropositive. Sequences were obtained from PBMCs. DNA of the CDR3: TGTGCCAGCAGGTCACGGGTCTCCTATGGCTACACCTTC. Translating it yields CASRSRVSYGYTF.